This T cell receptor (beta chain) was found in a study of Tregs in tolerant kidney transplant recipients (dated by TCRdb to about 2019). The study in broad terms: Related donors were used in the transplants with nonmyeloablative bone marrow transplantation, and mixed chimerism was transient in the human trials. TCRbeta sequencing was used in the study to identify donor-specific regulatory T cells before combined kidney and bone marrow transplantation, and the identified cells were then tracked after transplant. Broad study findings and their caveats: Expanding Tregs with activated donor B cells appeared to identify the most biologically relevant and donor-specific TCRbeta repertoire. Because only a small number of patients were included, the study had limitations, and the results will need to be validated in larger populations as well as under other immunosuppression protocols. For some patients, the PCR primers changed as time went on, which meant samples from those patients could not be compared with one another at the nucleotide level. In tolerant patients, the expansion of donor-specific Tregs was greater than global Treg expansion, suggesting that the expansion was antigen-driven rather than nonspecific. Biological reproducibility was not examined directly, but technical replication error appeared to be minimal.

The germline V gene (reference sequence) supplies CDR1 SGHNT and CDR2 YYREEE. At the junction V is shortened by 3 bases and J by 5 bases; bases outside the gene matches: 4. Counted from cysteine to phenylalanine, this CDR3 has 15 amino acids. The kept DNA is CDR3 alone, 45 bases in frame from the first base. Genomic DNA was extracted from sorted cells with the QIAGEN DNeasy Blood and Tissue Kit for TCRbeta CDR3 sequencing. High-throughput TCRbeta CDR3 sequencing, which included PCR amplification with bias correction and internal controls, was done commercially through immunoSEQ. The published analysis was carried out like this. Unique productive TCRbeta sequences were defined by CDR3 nucleotide sequence when primers matched and otherwise by CDR3 amino acid sequence together with Vbeta and Jbeta genes. As a correction for sorting error, sequences shared between sorted populations at a frequency ratio of 2:1 or less were discarded, and the remaining shared sequences were assigned to the higher population. A sequence was defined as donor-reactive if the sequence was expanded at least 5-fold in CFSE-low cells compared with unstimulated cells and had a frequency of at least 0.01% in CFSE-low cells. Repertoire divergence was quantified by Jensen-Shannon divergence using the top 100 TCRbeta sequences ranked by frequency. When a sample had multiple sequencing runs, each run was corrected for sorting error separately and the runs were then pooled. This immuneACCESS table, as held by TCRdb, lists in-frame sequences with V and J called but not all clones. Of the missing ones, under half trace to an unresolved V gene in checked studies; the others have no known cause. The V and J calls and clone size come from that table; D and trimming were worked out from the DNA. This sample comprises about 69,000 clones, 85% to 90% of them detected only once. The top ten clones comprise 0.35% to 0.5% of the sample.

With regard to this clone: The specificity of this receptor is unknown. No much larger clone is present one base from it, and per-base qualities are unavailable. Other DNA variants within this sample encode the same CDR3.

Per the publication, the time point label means: blood sample drawn before combined kidney and bone marrow transplant. Unstimulated Tregs (CD4+CD25+CD127-), CD4+ non-Tregs (CD4+CD25-), CD4 and CD8 cells were FACS-sorted from thawed PBMCs. The patients were several recipients of combined kidney and bone marrow transplants from the ITN036ST trial, and samples were available only for these trial subjects. Healthy control blood was processed to PBMCs by Ficoll density gradient and cryopreserved, and patient PBMCs were collected before and after transplant. The input for sequencing was CD4+ T cells from blood, taken before the transplant. The sequence was collected from a human donor who received a combined kidney and bone marrow transplant. The chain employs TRBV5-4 and TRBJ2-1, with 11 middle bases fitting TRBD2. Here the CDR3 is given as CASSSGTSGHNEQFF. The nucleotides are TGTGCCAGCAGCTCCGGGACTAGCGGCCACAATGAGCAGTTCTTC. With the rest looked up from the reference TRBV5-4 and TRBJ2-1 genes rather than sequenced, the full variable domain is ETGVTQSPTHLIKTRGQQVTLRCSSQSGHNTVSWYQQALGQGPQFIFQYYREEENGRGNFPPRFSGLQFPNYSSELNVNALELDDSALYLCASSSGTSGHNEQFFGPGTRLTVL.